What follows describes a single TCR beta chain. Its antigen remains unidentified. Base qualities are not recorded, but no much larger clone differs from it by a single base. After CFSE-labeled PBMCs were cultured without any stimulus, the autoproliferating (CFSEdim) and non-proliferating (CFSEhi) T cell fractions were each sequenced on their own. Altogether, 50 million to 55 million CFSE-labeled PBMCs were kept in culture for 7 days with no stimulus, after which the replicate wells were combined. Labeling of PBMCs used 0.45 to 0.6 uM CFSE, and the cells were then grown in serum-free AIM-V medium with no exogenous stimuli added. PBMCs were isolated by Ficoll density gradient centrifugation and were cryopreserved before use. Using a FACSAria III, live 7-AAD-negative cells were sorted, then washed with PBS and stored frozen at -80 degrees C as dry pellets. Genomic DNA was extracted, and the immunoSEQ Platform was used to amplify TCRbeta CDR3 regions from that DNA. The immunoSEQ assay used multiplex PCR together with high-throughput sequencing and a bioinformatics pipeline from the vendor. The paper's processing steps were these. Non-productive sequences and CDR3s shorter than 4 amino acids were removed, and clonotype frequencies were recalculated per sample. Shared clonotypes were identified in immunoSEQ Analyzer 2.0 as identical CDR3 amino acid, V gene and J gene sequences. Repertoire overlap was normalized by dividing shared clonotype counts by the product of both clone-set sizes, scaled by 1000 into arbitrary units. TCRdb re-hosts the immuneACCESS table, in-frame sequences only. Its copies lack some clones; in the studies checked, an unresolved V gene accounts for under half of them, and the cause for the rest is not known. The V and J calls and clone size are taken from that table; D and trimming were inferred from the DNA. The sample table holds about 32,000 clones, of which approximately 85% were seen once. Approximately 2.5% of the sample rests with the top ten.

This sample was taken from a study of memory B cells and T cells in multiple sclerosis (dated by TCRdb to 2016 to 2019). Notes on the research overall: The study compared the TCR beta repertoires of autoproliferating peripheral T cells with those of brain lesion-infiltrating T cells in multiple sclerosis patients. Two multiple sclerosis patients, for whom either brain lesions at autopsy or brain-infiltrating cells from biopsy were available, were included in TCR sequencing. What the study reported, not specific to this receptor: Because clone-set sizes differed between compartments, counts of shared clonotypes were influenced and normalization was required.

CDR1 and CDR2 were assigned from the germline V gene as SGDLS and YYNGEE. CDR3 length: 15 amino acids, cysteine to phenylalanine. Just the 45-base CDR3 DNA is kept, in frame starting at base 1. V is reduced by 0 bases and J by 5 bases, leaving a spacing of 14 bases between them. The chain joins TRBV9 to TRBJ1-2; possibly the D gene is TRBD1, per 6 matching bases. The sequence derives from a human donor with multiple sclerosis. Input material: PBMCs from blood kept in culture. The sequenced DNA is TGTGCCAGCAGCGTAGATACCGGGACACAGTATGGCTACACCTTC. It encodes CASSVDTGTQYGYTF. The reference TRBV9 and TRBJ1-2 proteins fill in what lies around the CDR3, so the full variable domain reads DSGVTQTPKHLITATGQRVTLRCSPRSGDLSVYWYQQSLDQGLQFLIQYYNGEERAKGNILERFSAQQFPDLHSELNLSSLELGDSALYFCASSVDTGTQYGYTFGSGTRLTVV.